The T cell receptor (beta chain) described here comes from a study of blood T cell repertoires in COVID-19. Study background: There were acute and convalescent COVID-19 samples, and they came from the United States, Italy and Spain. Sources were T cells, B-cell-depleted T cells, or PBMCs; the material itself was cDNA or gDNA.

In the source study's methods: Reference gene primer amplification gave nucleated cell count estimates. Clones were sequenced by immunoSEQ multiplex PCR, and TCRdb holds only the in-frame ones, with some missing. Clone size and the V and J calls come from that table; the DNA yielded D and trimming. The data show tens of thousands of clones, approximately 81% seen once. Trimming removed 0 bases from V and 0 bases from J; junction bases left unmatched: 2. This CDR3 has 19 residues. Germline V CDR1 and CDR2: SGHRS, YFSETQ. This chain joins TRBV5-1 and TRBJ2-2; 16 bases align to TRBD2. The sequence was collected from a man at least 80 years old with acute or convalescent COVID-19. Sequencing was carried out using peripheral blood. CDR3 loop: CASSLVGLAGGANTGELFF. The DNA for the CDR3 is TGCGCCAGCAGCTTGGTGGGACTAGCGGGAGGGGCGAACACCGGGGAGCTGTTTTTT. The whole variable domain, remainder taken from reference TRBV5-1 and TRBJ2-2, is KAGVTQTPRYLIKTRGQQVTLSCSPISGHRSVSWYQQTPGQGLQFLFEYFSETQRNKGNFPGRFSGRQFSNSRSEMNVSTLELGDSALYLCASSLVGLAGGANTGELFFGEGSRLTVL.